These 32 T cell receptor beta chains share one sample of origin, sequenced in a study of beta chain features in type 1 diabetes. Findings and limits, study-wide: Shortening that was moderate but significant affected the TCRB CDR3s of Type 1 diabetes patients in all four CD4+ subsets.

The antigens for these receptors are not known. Expressed TCRB transcripts were sequenced, since all the RNA that had been isolated was reverse transcribed. Here immunoSEQ multiplex PCR was the method, and the copy in TCRdb shows in-frame clones only, minus some. There are about 270,000 clones in the sample; over 11% occur only once, and 0.017% lies in the top ten. The sample consisted of naive CD4+ T cells from blood. The origin of the receptors is a man aged 30 to 39 with type 1 diabetes.

The chain recombines TRBV2 with TRBJ1-1; D remains unclear. The V and J ends lost 0 bases and 11 bases respectively, with 16 bases between them. The CDR3 loop spans 14 amino acids. The germline V gene encodes CDR1 SNHLY and CDR2 FYNNEI. Here the CDR3 reads CASSEAGGSSGAFF. CDR3 nucleotide sequence: TGTGCCAGCAGTGAAGCGGGAGGGAGCAGTGGGGCTTTCTTT.

This clone showed up just a few times. The chain couples TRBV28 to TRBJ2-7, with TRBD1 matching 8 bases. The CDR3 is 13 amino acids. V lost 6 bases, J lost 2 bases, and 3 bases stayed unmatched. In germline, CDR1 is MDHEN, CDR2 SYDVKM. Written as DNA, the CDR3 is TGTGCCAGCAGGACAGGGGCCACCTACGAGCAGTACTTC. This encodes CASRTGATYEQYF. Together with reference TRBV28 and TRBJ2-7, the CDR3 gives the full variable domain: DVKVTQSSRYLVKRTGEKVFLECVQDMDHENMFWYRQDPGLGLRLIYFSYDVKMKEKGDIPEGYSVSREKKERFSLILESASTNQTSMYLCASRTGATYEQYFGPGTRLTVT.

This clone was found a few times. The J gene is TRBJ1-5, the V gene TRBV28, with 7 nucleotides matching TRBD1. The CDR3 totals 14 residues. V shed 5 bases and J 7 bases; nucleotides not matched to a gene: 8. Germline V gives CDR1 MDHEN, CDR2 SYDVKM. CDR3 sequence: CASSPTGSGQPQHF. CDR3 sequence (DNA): TGTGCCAGCAGTCCGACAGGGTCTGGGCAGCCCCAGCATTTT. Full variable domain (outside the CDR3, taken from reference TRBV28 and TRBJ1-5): DVKVTQSSRYLVKRTGEKVFLECVQDMDHENMFWYRQDPGLGLRLIYFSYDVKMKEKGDIPEGYSVSREKKERFSLILESASTNQTSMYLCASSPTGSGQPQHFGDGTRLSIL.

V usage is TRBV27 and J usage is TRBJ2-3, with 9 bases lining up with TRBD1. V shed 2 bases and J 6 bases; nucleotides not matched to a gene: 3. Germline CDR1 MNHEY, CDR2 SMNVEV (reference sequence). The CDR3 spans 14 residues. Here the CDR3 DNA reads TGTGCCAGCAGTTTAACAGGGGGCCGGGATACGCAGTATTTT. It specifies CASSLTGGRDTQYF.

The chain has TRBV18 and TRBJ2-2, with 9 bases fitting TRBD1. Trimming at V came to 1 base and at J to 6 bases, leaving 3 bases not matched to a gene. This CDR3 spans 15 amino acids. The germline V gene has CDR1 KGHSH and CDR2 LQKENI. The CDR3 DNA is TGTGCCAGCTCACCACAGGGACAGGGCGCCGGGGAGCTGTTTTTT. Residues: CASSPQGQGAGELFF.

This clone was counted only a few times. V and J are TRBV29-1 and TRBJ2-3; 7 bases map to TRBD2. V was clipped by 0 bases and J by 6 bases; unmatched bases: 9. The CDR3 is made up of 15 amino acids. Germline V gives CDR1 SQVTM, CDR2 ANQGSEA. The CDR3 bases are TGCAGCGTTGAAGATTCTAGCGGAGGCAAGGATACGCAGTATTTT. Translated, it gives CSVEDSSGGKDTQYF.

This clone is a singleton in its sample. The rearrangement joins TRBV9 to TRBJ2-3; TRBD1 might be the D (5 bases). Trimming cost V 2 bases and J 2 bases, with 6 bases left between them. CDR1 SGDLS and CDR2 YYNGEE come from the germline V gene. The CDR3 runs 13 residues. CDR3 bases: TGTGCCAGCAGCGTGGGGCCCACAGATACGCAGTATTTT. Its protein is CASSVGPTDTQYF.

This clone was seen only a few times. The V gene is TRBV25-1, the J gene TRBJ2-1; the match to TRBD1 covers 11 bases. Germline CDR1 and CDR2: MGHDK and SYGVNS. The CDR3 consists of 16 residues. Trimming took 4 bases from V and 10 from J; bases not matched to a gene: 12. The CDR3 bases are TGTGCCAGCAGTGGGGCCGGGACAGGGGGTTGGTCGGAGCAGTTCTTC. This sequence encodes CASSGAGTGGWSEQFF.

The table lists this clone with a few counts. The V gene is TRBV5-1, the J gene TRBJ2-1; possible D gene TRBD1, 5 bases. Per the germline V gene, CDR1 is SGHRS and CDR2 is YFSETQ. This CDR3 is built from 15 residues. The germline V and J ends were trimmed by 3 bases and 3 bases, with 13 bases remaining between them. The CDR3 spells CASSSREPGYNEQFF. The DNA for the CDR3 is TGCGCCAGCAGCTCCAGGGAACCCGGCTACAATGAGCAGTTCTTC.

This clone was counted a few times. The V gene is TRBV18, the J gene TRBJ2-5, with 8 bases aligning to TRBD2. The trim removed 6 bases at V and 3 bases at J, leaving 6 bases unmatched. CDR1 is KGHSH, CDR2 LQKENI, per germline. The CDR3 is 14 amino acids. CDR3 coding DNA: TGTGCCAGCTCCCCCGGGACTAGTGAAGAGACCCAGTACTTC. Its translation: CASSPGTSEETQYF.

The V call is TRBV7-9, the J call TRBJ2-1, with D unresolved. Germline lookup yields CDR1 SEHNR and CDR2 FQNEAQ (reference sequence). The CDR3 runs 15 residues. Trimming shortened V by 7 bases and J by 0 bases, and 13 bases separated the two germline ends. Here the CDR3 reads CASTRLTNSYNEQFF. The DNA for the CDR3 is TGTGCCAGCACACGCCTAACCAACTCCTACAATGAGCAGTTCTTC.

There are a few counts of this clone. V and J are TRBV5-1 and TRBJ2-2; TRBD2 is a possible D gene (6 bases). This CDR3 comprises 15 residues. V shed 4 bases and J shed 2 bases, with 12 bases lying between them. Germline CDR1 reads SGHRS; CDR2 reads YFSETQ. The CDR3 spells CASSPERANTGELFF. The CDR3 DNA reads as TGCGCCAGCAGCCCCGAGCGGGCTAACACCGGGGAGCTGTTTTTT.

V gene TRBV19 combines with J gene TRBJ1-2, with no clear D. Between the trimmed V and J ends, which lost 3 bases and 0 bases, there was a span of 5 bases. The CDR3 loop spans 13 amino acids. Per the germline V gene, CDR1 is LNHDA and CDR2 is SQIVND (reference sequence). The CDR3 region has the DNA TGTGCCAGTAGTATGAGGGCTAACTATGGCTACACCTTC. It specifies CASSMRANYGYTF. Full variable domain (outside the CDR3, taken from reference TRBV19 and TRBJ1-2): DGGITQSPKYLFRKEGQNVTLSCEQNLNHDAMYWYRQDPGQGLRLIYYSQIVNDFQKGDIAEGYSVSREKKESFPLTVTSAQKNPTAFYLCASSMRANYGYTFGSGTRLTVV.

This clone was seen only a few times. The chain recombines TRBV7-3 with TRBJ1-1, with D possibly TRBD1 on 6 matching bases. Germline V gene data show CDR1 as SGHTA and CDR2 as FQGTGA. V lost 3 bases and J 3 bases, leaving 11 bases between the germline ends. This CDR3 spans 14 amino acids. CDR3 DNA sequence: TGTGCCAGCAGCTTCGACAGGACGGACACTGAAGCTTTCTTT. Translating it yields CASSFDRTDTEAFF.

The V and J genes are TRBV27 and TRBJ2-5, with 7 bases aligning to TRBD1. After removal of 0 bases from V and 5 bases from J, the junction contained 9 bases not matched to a gene. The germline V gene has CDR1 MNHEY and CDR2 SMNVEV (reference sequence). The CDR3 covers 16 residues. The CDR3, as DNA: TGTGCCAGCAGTTTATCGTACAGGGGATTCGGGGAGACCCAGTACTTC. Encoded protein: CASSLSYRGFGETQYF.

The DNA of the CDR3 is TGTGCCAGCCACCGGGACAGCCTTTTTTATGGCTACACCTTC. Amino acid sequence: CASHRDSLFYGYTF. V gene TRBV6-5 combines with J gene TRBJ1-2; 7 bases align to TRBD1. The trim removed 8 bases at V and 5 bases at J, leaving 11 bases unmatched. Germline assignment: CDR1 MNHEY and CDR2 SVGAGI. CDR3 size: 14 residues.

This clone was observed a few times. The rearrangement joins TRBV7-2 to TRBJ1-5, with 10 bases aligning to TRBD1. Germline V gene data show CDR1 as SGHTA and CDR2 as FQGNSA. V shed 0 bases, J shed 7 bases, and the junction held 3 bases outside the gene matches. The CDR3 is made up of 15 amino acids. The CDR3, as DNA: TGTGCCAGCAGCTTAGCGACAGGGGGCGGACAGCCCCAGCATTTT. Its protein product is CASSLATGGGQPQHF.

The chain links TRBV7-3 to TRBJ2-3; the match to TRBD2 covers 13 bases. Germline V gives CDR1 SGHTA, CDR2 FQGTGA. This CDR3 has 18 residues. After removal of 6 bases from V and 0 bases from J, the junction contained 9 bases not matched to a gene. The CDR3 coding sequence is TGTGCCAGCAGACTCACACCGGGACTAGCGGGGAGCACAGATACGCAGTATTTT. The encoded protein is CASRLTPGLAGSTDTQYF.

The CDR3 is CATSKPGAYEQYF. The DNA for the CDR3 is TGTGCCACCAGCAAACCGGGGGCCTACGAGCAGTACTTC. This chain uses TRBV15 with TRBJ2-7; D possibly corresponds to TRBD2 (6 bases). V gave up 4 bases and J gave up 2 bases, with 9 bases separating them. Germline V gene lookup returns CDR1 LNHNV and CDR2 YYDKDF (reference sequence). CDR3 length: 13 residues.

Here the CDR3 DNA reads TGTGCCAGCAGTGACACGCGCCACGAGCAGTACTTC. Translating it yields CASSDTRHEQYF. The J gene is TRBJ2-7, the V gene TRBV28; D remains unclear. The CDR3 totals 12 residues. From germline, CDR1 is MDHEN and CDR2 SYDVKM. V gave up 5 bases and J gave up 5 bases, with 10 bases separating them.

The table lists this clone with a few counts. The rearrangement joins TRBV7-8 to TRBJ1-2; 7 bases agree with TRBD1. Per the germline V gene, CDR1 is SGHVS and CDR2 is FQNEAQ. The CDR3 length is 14 residues. With 5 bases clipped from V and 4 bases from J, the junction kept 7 bases outside the gene matches. The CDR3 DNA sequence: TGTGCCAGCAGCGACAGGGTCCTGCGCTATGGCTACACCTTC. Translated, it gives CASSDRVLRYGYTF.

This clone has only a few counts. The chain is built from TRBV5-1 and TRBJ2-3, with TRBD2 identical over 12 bases. Germline CDR1 and CDR2: SGHRS and YFSETQ. CDR3 size: 17 residues. The J segment lost 2 bases and the V segment lost 0 bases, leaving 4 bases of the junction unmatched. The CDR3 nucleotides read TGCGCCAGCAGCTTGGGGAGACTAGCGGGAGCCACAGATACGCAGTATTTT. Translated, it gives CASSLGRLAGATDTQYF.

This clone has more than one count but fewer than ten. The chain carries TRBV7-9 and TRBJ1-2; D is ambiguous. CDR1 SEHNR and CDR2 FQNEAQ come from the germline V gene (reference sequence). Trimming removed 5 bases at V and 8 bases at J, with 18 bases between. CDR3 length: 14 residues. The CDR3 nucleotides read TGTGCCAGCAGCCCCCGAGAGGGCGCGAACGGCTACACCTTC. It codes for CASSPREGANGYTF. The variable domain in full, completed from reference TRBV7-9 and TRBJ1-2, reads DTGVSQNPRHKITKRGQNVTFRCDPISEHNRLYWYRQTLGQGPEFLTYFQNEAQLEKSRLLSDRFSAERPKGSFSTLEIQRTEQGDSAMYLCASSPREGANGYTFGSGTRLTVV.

This chain uses TRBV18 with TRBJ2-1; 9 positions match TRBD1. The V segment lost 0 bases and the J segment 8 bases; nucleotides outside the gene matches: 5. Germline assignment: CDR1 KGHSH and CDR2 LQKENI. This CDR3 has 15 residues. In DNA, the CDR3 is TGTGCCAGCTCACCACCGGGACAGGGAACCGATGAGCAGTTCTTC. This codes for CASSPPGQGTDEQFF.

The rearrangement joins TRBV28 to TRBJ1-5, with D possibly TRBD1 on 6 matching bases. Trimming pared 7 bases from V and 6 bases from J, leaving 19 bases between. From germline, CDR1 is MDHEN and CDR2 SYDVKM. The CDR3 extends over 15 amino acids. In nucleotides, the CDR3 is TGTGCCAGCATTCTATCACAGGGTTATAGTCAGCCCCAGCATTTT. Translating gives CASILSQGYSQPQHF.

The gene calls are TRBV9 and TRBJ1-5, with 9 positions matching TRBD1. There are 14 residues in the CDR3. CDR1 and CDR2 from the germline V gene are SGDLS and YYNGEE. The junction had 2 bases not matched to a gene; V was cut back by 4 bases and J by 3 bases. CDR3: CASSWTGANQPQHF. In nucleotides, the CDR3 is TGTGCCAGCAGCTGGACAGGGGCCAATCAGCCCCAGCATTTT.

V gene TRBV7-9 combines with J gene TRBJ1-1, with a weak D call TRBD1 (6 bases). CDR3 length equals 14 residues. CDR1 and CDR2 from the germline V gene are SEHNR and FQNEAQ (reference sequence). V was pared by 4 bases and J by 0 bases, with 9 bases between. In DNA form, the CDR3 reads TGTGCCAGCAGCTCAAGGGGGTTGAACACTGAAGCTTTCTTT. This codes for CASSSRGLNTEAFF.

The rearrangement joins TRBV4-2 to TRBJ2-1; D may be TRBD2 (6 bases). Trimming stripped 3 bases from V and 4 bases from J, with 19 bases between. The CDR3 is 17 residues long. Germline V gene lookup returns CDR1 LGHNA and CDR2 YNFKEQ. The CDR3 DNA sequence: TGTGCCAGCAGCCACCCAAGGAAGGACTACGTTTACAATGAGCAGTTCTTC. Protein: CASSHPRKDYVYNEQFF.

Points on this clone: The same CDR3 also results from other DNA sequences found in this sample. The CDR3 region has the DNA TGTGCCAGCAGCGTAGGTCTAGCCAAAAACATTCAGTACTTC. This codes for CASSVGLAKNIQYF. V usage is TRBV9 and J usage is TRBJ2-4; D gene unclear. Germline CDR1 SGDLS, CDR2 YYNGEE. This CDR3 contains 14 residues. V lost 0 bases to trimming and J lost 0 bases, with 4 bases between them.

This clone was seen a handful of times. The J gene is TRBJ2-7, the V gene TRBV18, with D possibly TRBD2 on 5 matching bases. Germline loops: CDR1 KGHSH, CDR2 LQKENI. Trimming shortened V by 4 bases and J by 2 bases, and 12 bases separated the two germline ends. CDR3 length: 14 residues. This CDR3 reads CASSRGDYAYEQYF. DNA of the CDR3: TGTGCCAGCTCACGAGGAGACTACGCCTACGAGCAGTACTTC.

This clone was counted between two and nine times. V gene TRBV7-6 combines with J gene TRBJ1-1; D is ambiguous. The CDR3 is 15 residues long. Trimming stripped 4 bases from V and 5 bases from J, with 17 bases between. The germline gives CDR1 SGHVS, CDR2 FNYEAQ. This chain's CDR3 is CASSSPSSITTEAFF. CDR3 DNA sequence: TGTGCCAGCAGCTCACCATCCTCGATCACAACTGAAGCTTTCTTT.

V is TRBV29-1 and J is TRBJ2-5, with 7 bases fitting TRBD2. CDR1 and CDR2 (germline): SQVTM, ANQGSEA. Trimming cost V 6 bases and J 5 bases; bases outside gene matches: 6. This CDR3 is built from 12 residues. The CDR3 nucleotides are TGCAGCGTGGGGGGGAGCCAGGAGACCCAGTACTTC. Translation: CSVGGSQETQYF.